This TCR beta chain came from a study of blood T cell repertoires in COVID-19 (TCRdb year 2020). Background on the whole study: Samples covering the acute and convalescent phases of COVID-19 were provided by collaborators in the United States, Italy and Spain. Sample metadata almost always included a de-identified subject ID, COVID-19 status, age in years and sex. A freely available public database, intended as a resource for researchers studying the immune response to SARS-CoV-2, is where the repertoires were released. Subjects who had been exposed to COVID-19, were actively infected with it, or had recovered from it provided the deeply sampled blood TCRbeta repertoires that made up the dataset. Where available, HLA class I and class II types were obtained from metadata supplied by the sample provider rather than from assay-based typing. The samples were drawn from the first 160 participants of the ongoing ImmuneRACE study and from about 1,200 subjects provided by 6 global collaborators. The prospective study material was composed of cDNA or gDNA derived from T cells, B-cell-depleted T cells, or PBMCs.

As regards this clone: No cognate antigen has been identified for it. Within one base of it there is no much larger clone, and no base qualities were kept.

Beyond this particular receptor, the publication reports: The amount of clinical and demographic metadata varied by source and participant and was provided uncurated.

The immunoSEQ Assay, a bias-controlled multiplex PCR, was used to amplify TCRbeta CDR3 regions from genomic DNA. In the original analysis: The number of nucleated cells in each sample was estimated from the amplification of reference gene primers within the assay. Sequence reads were collapsed and filtered to measure the absolute abundance of every unique TCRbeta CDR3 rearrangement. For each sample, productive Simpson clonality was calculated as the square root of Simpson's diversity index over productive rearrangements. The table was pulled from immuneACCESS by TCRdb, which kept in-frame rearrangements only. Such tables lose some clones; where checked, under half of the loss comes from unresolved V genes, and the rest has no known cause. V and J calls plus clone size are reproduced from that table; the DNA served to infer D and trimming. This sample has tens of thousands of clones in its table, and roughly 74% of those were observed once. Approximately 6.3% of the sample goes to the ten largest clones.

At one collaborating source in Seattle, patients were enrolled during active infection and were followed longitudinally through the course of disease. The collaborating institutions used their own protocols to collect whole blood in K2EDTA tubes. For TCRbeta analysis, collaborator samples were shipped as frozen whole blood, as isolated PBMCs, or as DNA extracted from either sample type. Via the germline V gene (reference sequence), CDR1 is WNHNN and CDR2 SYGVQD. The junction carries 8 bases between V and J, which are trimmed by 6 bases and 0 bases respectively. The CDR3, cysteine through phenylalanine, is 13 amino acids long. Of all the DNA, just the CDR3 is kept, 39 bases in frame from base 1.

The sequencing input was peripheral blood. The clonotype originates from a man between 65 and 79 years old with COVID-19, enrolled during active disease. The V gene is TRBV10-1 and the J gene is TRBJ1-1, with a tentative D gene TRBD1 over 6 matching bases. DNA sequence: TGCGCCAGCAGGCAGGGGATGAACACTGAAGCTTTCTTT. Its protein reads: CASRQGMNTEAFF.